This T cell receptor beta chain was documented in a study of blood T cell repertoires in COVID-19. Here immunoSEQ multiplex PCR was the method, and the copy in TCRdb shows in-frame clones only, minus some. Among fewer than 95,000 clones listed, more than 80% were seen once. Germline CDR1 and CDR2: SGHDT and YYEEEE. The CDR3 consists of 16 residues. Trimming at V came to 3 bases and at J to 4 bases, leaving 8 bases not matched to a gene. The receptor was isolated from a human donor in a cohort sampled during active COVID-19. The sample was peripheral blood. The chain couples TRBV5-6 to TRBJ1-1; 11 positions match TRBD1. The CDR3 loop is CASSSGTGGRGTEAFF. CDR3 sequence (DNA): TGTGCCAGCAGCTCGGGGACAGGGGGTCGGGGCACTGAAGCTTTCTTT.